Following are 4 T cell receptor beta chains from one sample sequenced in a study of CXCR3-negative and CXCR3-positive naive CD8 T cells. Broader study findings: Greater hydrophobicity was found in TRB CDR3s of CXCR3-positive naive cells than of CXCR3-negative naive cells.

The antigens for these receptors are not known. The authors prepared UMI-labeled TRB cDNA libraries by 5' RACE. No DNA is given; TCRdb re-called the 5' RACE reads and lists each CDR3 protein once. Here the sample table reports roughly 110,000 distinct CDR3 sequences. Sequencing was performed on naive CXCR3+ CD8+ T cells from blood. Subset in this sample: CD45RO-CCR7+CD27+CD95- naive CD8+ T cells expressing CXCR3 (TNR3+). The receptor source for this set is a human donor in good health. Some clones in this sample may be carry-over from other donors' samples.

The chain combines TRBV6-6 with TRBJ2-2. Per the germline V gene, CDR1 is MNHNY and CDR2 is SVGAGI (reference sequence). The CDR3 is 16 amino acids. The CDR3 loop is CASSYSPTSNTGELFF.

The J gene is TRBJ2-1, the V gene TRBV20-1; TCRdb's assignment of TRBD2 cannot be checked, as there is no DNA. Germline CDR1 is DFQATT and CDR2 is SNEGSKA (reference sequence). CDR3 length: 16 amino acids. This chain's CDR3 is CSASPKGLSSYNEQFF.

The chain couples TRBV11-3 to TRBJ1-1. CDR1 SGHNT and CDR2 YENEEA come from the germline V gene. The CDR3 totals 13 residues. CDR3 amino acids: CASSLATAAEAFF.

This chain uses TRBV6-6 with TRBJ2-7. CDR1 is MNHNY, CDR2 SVGAGI, per germline (reference sequence). The CDR3 has 14 amino acids. The CDR3 sequence: CASSYEGSSYEQYF.